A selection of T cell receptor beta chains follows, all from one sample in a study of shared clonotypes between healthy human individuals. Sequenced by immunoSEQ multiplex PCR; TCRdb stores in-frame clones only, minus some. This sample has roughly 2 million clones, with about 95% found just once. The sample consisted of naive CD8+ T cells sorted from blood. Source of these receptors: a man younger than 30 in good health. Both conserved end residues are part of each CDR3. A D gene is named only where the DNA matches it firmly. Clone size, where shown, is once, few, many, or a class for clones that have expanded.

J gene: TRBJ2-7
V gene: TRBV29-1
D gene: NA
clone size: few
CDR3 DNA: TGCAGCGTTGAAGATGGGGGGGAGCAGTACTTC
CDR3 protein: CSVEDGGEQYF

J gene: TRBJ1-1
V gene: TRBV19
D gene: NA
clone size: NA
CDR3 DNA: TGTGCCAGTAGCGTCACCGCAGTGACGAACACTGAAGCTTTCTTT
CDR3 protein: CASSVTAVTNTEAFF

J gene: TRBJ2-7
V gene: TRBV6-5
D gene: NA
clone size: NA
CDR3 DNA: TGTGCCAGCAGTTACTCGGAGGGGATCATATACGAGCAGTACTTC
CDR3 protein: CASSYSEGIIYEQYF

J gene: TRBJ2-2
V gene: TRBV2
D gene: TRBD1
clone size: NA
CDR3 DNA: TGTGCCAGCAGTGAAGCGCGTGGGACAGGTTACACCGGGGAGCTGTTTTTT
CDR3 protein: CASSEARGTGYTGELFF

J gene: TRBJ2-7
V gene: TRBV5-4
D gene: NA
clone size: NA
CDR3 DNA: TGTGCCTCATCCGGTGGCTCCTACGAGCAGTACTTC
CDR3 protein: CASSGGSYEQYF

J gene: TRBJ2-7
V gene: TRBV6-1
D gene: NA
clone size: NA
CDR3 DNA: TGTGCCAGCAGTGAAGATCCCGGGGCAACCTACGAGCAGTACTTC
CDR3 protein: CASSEDPGATYEQYF

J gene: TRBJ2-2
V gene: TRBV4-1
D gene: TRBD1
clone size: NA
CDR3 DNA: TGCGCCAGCAGCCAAGAACCGGGACAGGAGAACACCGGGGAGCTGTTTTTT
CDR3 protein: CASSQEPGQENTGELFF

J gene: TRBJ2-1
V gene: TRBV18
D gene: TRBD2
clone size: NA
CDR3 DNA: TGTGCCAGCTCACCTTTTACTAGCGGGGATTACAATGAGCAGTTCTTC
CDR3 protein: CASSPFTSGDYNEQFF

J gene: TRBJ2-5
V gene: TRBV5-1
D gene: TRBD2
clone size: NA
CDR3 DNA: TGCGCCAGCAGCTTGGTCGGACTAGCGGGTGATCAAGAGACCCAGTACTTC
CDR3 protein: CASSLVGLAGDQETQYF

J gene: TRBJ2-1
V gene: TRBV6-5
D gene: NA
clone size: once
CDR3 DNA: TGTGCCAGCAGTTACTCGAGCGCAGCTCCTAGGAATGAGCAGTTCTTC
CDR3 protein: CASSYSSAAPRNEQFF

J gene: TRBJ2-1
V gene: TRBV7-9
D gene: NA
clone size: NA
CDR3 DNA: TGTGCCAGCAGCTCAACTGCCAGAAAACCCTACAATGAGCAGTTCTTC
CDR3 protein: CASSSTARKPYNEQFF

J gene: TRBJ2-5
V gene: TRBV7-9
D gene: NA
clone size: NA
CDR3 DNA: TGTGCCAGCAGCTTAGCCCTAGGTGAGGCGGGAAGAGAGACCCAGTACTTC
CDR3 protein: CASSLALGEAGRETQYF

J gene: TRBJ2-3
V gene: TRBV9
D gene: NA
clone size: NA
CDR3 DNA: TGTGCCAGCAGCGTACTGGGCCCGCCGGATACGCAGTATTTT
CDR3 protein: CASSVLGPPDTQYF

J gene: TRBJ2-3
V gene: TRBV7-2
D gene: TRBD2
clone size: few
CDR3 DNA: TGTGCCAGCAGCTTAGGCGGTTCTGGCGGGGGAGGTCGAGATACGCAGTATTTT
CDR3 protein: CASSLGGSGGGGRDTQYF

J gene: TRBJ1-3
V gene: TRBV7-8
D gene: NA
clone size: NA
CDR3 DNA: TGTGCCAGCAGCTTAGCGATTGTGGGGTACTCTGGAAACACCATATATTTT
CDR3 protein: CASSLAIVGYSGNTIYF

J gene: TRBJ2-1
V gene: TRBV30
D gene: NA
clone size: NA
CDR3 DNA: TGTGCCTGGGAGGACTACAATGAGCAGTTCTTC
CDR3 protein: CAWEDYNEQFF

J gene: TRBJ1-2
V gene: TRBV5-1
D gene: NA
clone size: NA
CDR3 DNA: TGCGCCAGCAGCTTGACGGCCTATGGCTACACCTTC
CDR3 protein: CASSLTAYGYTF

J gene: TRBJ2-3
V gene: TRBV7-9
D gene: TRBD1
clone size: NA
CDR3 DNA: TGTGCCAGCAGCTTGGGACAGAGCACAGATACGCAGTATTTT
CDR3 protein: CASSLGQSTDTQYF

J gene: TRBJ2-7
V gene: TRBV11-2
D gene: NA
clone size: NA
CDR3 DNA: TGTGCCAGCAGCTTAGGACAGGGACTCTCCTACGAGCAGTACTTC
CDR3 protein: CASSLGQGLSYEQYF

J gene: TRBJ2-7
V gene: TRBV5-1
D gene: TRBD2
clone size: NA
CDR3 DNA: TGCGCCAGCAGCGAAGCGGGGCCGAGCTCCTACGAGCAGTACTTC
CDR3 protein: CASSEAGPSSYEQYF

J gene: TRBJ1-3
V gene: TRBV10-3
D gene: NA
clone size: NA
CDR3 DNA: TGTGCCATCAGTGAAGGCAGGAGCTCTGGAAACACCATATATTTT
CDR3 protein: CAISEGRSSGNTIYF

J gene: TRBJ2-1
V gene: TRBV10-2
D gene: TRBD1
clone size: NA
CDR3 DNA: TGCGCCAGCAGTGACCCGACAGGGGGCATAAATGAGCAGTTCTTC
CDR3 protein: CASSDPTGGINEQFF